The rows below give T cell receptor beta chains drawn from one sample of a study of T-cell reconstitution after alpha-beta-depleted transplantation in children. TCRdb fed the PCR reads into MiXCR, producing one record per CDR3 protein. The sample yields about 980,000 distinct CDR3 sequences, about 29% seen once. The sample in question was PBMCs, mostly from graft donor cells, obtained 360 days after TCRalphabeta/CD19-depleted stem cell transplant. These receptors were collected from a boy less than two years old who had a stem cell transplant for SCID, so the T cells may come from the graft donor. Both conserved end residues are part of each CDR3. The order of the fields is J gene, clone size, V gene, CDR3 protein. Only part of the rows carry a size: once, few, many, or a class if the clone is expanded.

>TRBJ2-7|.|TRBV4-1
CASSRVGTGSSYEQYF
>TRBJ2-7|many|TRBV6-5
CASSYGVTATYEQYF
>TRBJ2-1|.|TRBV3-1
CASSQDWKSSYNEQFF
>TRBJ2-3|few|TRBV20-1
CSADGTRTDTQYF
>TRBJ2-5|.|TRBV3-1
CASSNPRETQYF
>TRBJ2-7|.|TRBV2
CASSGHRFYEQYF
>TRBJ2-5|few|TRBV4-1
CASSQATAHKETQYF
>TRBJ1-2|.|TRBV12-3/TRBV12-4
CASREDRVAGYTF
>TRBJ1-2|few|TRBV5-1
CASSLLSGGDYGYTF
>TRBJ2-1|.|TRBV5-6
CASSLGGAPLGEQFF
>TRBJ2-3|.|TRBV24-1
CATSDLAPSSGRPDTQYF
>TRBJ1-3|.|TRBV7-8
CASSPGSGSGNTIYF
>TRBJ2-7|once|TRBV15
CATSRQGPYEQYF
>TRBJ2-1|.|TRBV7-3
CASSSYRVGNNEQFF
>TRBJ1-5|few|TRBV4-2
CASSPNRHSNQPQHF
>TRBJ1-3|.|TRBV6-5
CASGSRVSGNTIYF
>TRBJ2-6|.|TRBV12-3/TRBV12-4
CASSFGDGANVLTF
>TRBJ2-7|.|TRBV7-9
CASSLGDRTSYEQYF
>TRBJ2-7|few|TRBV3-1
CASSRATSGAGEQYF
>TRBJ2-1|few|TRBV5-4
CASSLLVANEQFF
>TRBJ2-7|many|TRBV4-1
CASSPPTNKGEREQYF
>TRBJ1-2|.|TRBV20-1
CSARKRTGRSYGYTF
>TRBJ1-5|.|TRBV12-3/TRBV12-4
CASSRTGTQDQPQHF
>TRBJ2-3|.|TRBV4-2
CASSQDIRWGVTQYF
>TRBJ2-7|few|TRBV12-3/TRBV12-4
CASSSGTTASYEQYF
>TRBJ2-2|.|TRBV30
CAWVQGAENTGELFF
>TRBJ1-3|few|TRBV6-5
CASSKGDTIYF